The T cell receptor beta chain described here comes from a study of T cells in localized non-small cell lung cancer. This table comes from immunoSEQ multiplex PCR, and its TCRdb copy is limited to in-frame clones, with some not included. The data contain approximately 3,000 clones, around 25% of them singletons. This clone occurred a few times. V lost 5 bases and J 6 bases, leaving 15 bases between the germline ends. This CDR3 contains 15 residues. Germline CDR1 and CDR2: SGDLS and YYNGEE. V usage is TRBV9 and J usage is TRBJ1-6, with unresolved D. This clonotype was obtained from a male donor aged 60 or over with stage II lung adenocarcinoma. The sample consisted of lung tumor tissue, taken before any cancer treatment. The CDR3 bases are TGTGCCAGCAGTGTGGGCAGTATAGGTAATTCACCCCTCCACTTT. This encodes CASSVGSIGNSPLHF.